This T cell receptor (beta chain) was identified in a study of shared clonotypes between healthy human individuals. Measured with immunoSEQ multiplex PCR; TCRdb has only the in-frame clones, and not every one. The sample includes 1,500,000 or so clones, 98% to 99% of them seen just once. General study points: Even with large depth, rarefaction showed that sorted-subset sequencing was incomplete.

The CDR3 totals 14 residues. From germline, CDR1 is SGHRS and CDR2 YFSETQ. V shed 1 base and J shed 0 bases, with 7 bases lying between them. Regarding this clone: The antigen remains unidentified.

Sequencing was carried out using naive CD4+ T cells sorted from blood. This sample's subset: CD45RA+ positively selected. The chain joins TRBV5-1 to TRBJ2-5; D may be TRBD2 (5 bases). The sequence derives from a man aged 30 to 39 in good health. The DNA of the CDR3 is TGCGCCAGCAGCTTGATGGACTACCAAGAGACCCAGTACTTC. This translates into CASSLMDYQETQYF.